Listed below are T cell receptor beta chains from one sample, sequenced in a study of cytotoxic CD8 clonotypes in ibrutinib-treated CLL. The method was immunoSEQ multiplex PCR; TCRdb's version includes in-frame clones alone and lacks a portion of them. The data hold over 70,000 clones, with 70% to 80% observed a single time. The material sequenced was PBMCs, taken after 12 months of ibrutinib treatment. Receptor source: a human donor with chronic lymphocytic leukemia. Both conserved end residues are part of each CDR3. A D gene is named only where the DNA matches it firmly. Size is omitted from some rows. Given values are once, few, many or a class for expanded clones.

J | size | D | V | DNA | CDR3
TRBJ1-2 | . | TRBD1 | TRBV5-4 | TGTGCCAGCAGCGACTGGCCGGACAGGGGGCTCTTAGGCTACACCTTC | CASSDWPDRGLLGYTF
TRBJ2-7 | . | . | TRBV11-2 | TGTGCCAGCAGCTTACAGCTCTACGAGCAGTACTTC | CASSLQLYEQYF
TRBJ2-5 | once | . | TRBV19 | TGTGCCAGTGGGGCCTTCCGGGAGACCCAGTACTTC | CASGAFRETQYF
TRBJ2-7 | once | TRBD2 | TRBV5-4 | TGTGCCAGCAGTCCCGGGACTAGCGGCACCTACGAGCAGTACTTC | CASSPGTSGTYEQYF
TRBJ1-2 | . | . | TRBV5-1 | TGCGCCAGCAGCTTGACACAGACCTATGGCTACACCTTC | CASSLTQTYGYTF
TRBJ2-1 | . | . | TRBV19 | TGTGCCAGTAGTCCCCGAGGGGGAGGGAAGGGCTACAATGAGCAGTTCTTC | CASSPRGGGKGYNEQFF
TRBJ1-1 | . | . | TRBV2 | TGTGCCAGCAGCACCGACCCAGGTGAAGCTTTCTTT | CASSTDPGEAFF
TRBJ1-5 | . | . | TRBV28 | TGTGCCAGCAGTTTAGCCCACCTCGGGAATGTTCAGCCCCAGCATTTT | CASSLAHLGNVQPQHF
TRBJ1-2 | . | . | TRBV21-1 | TGTGCCAGCAGCACTACAGGGGAGGGGGGCACTAACTATGGCTACACCTTC | CASSTTGEGGTNYGYTF
TRBJ2-4 | . | . | TRBV4-1 | TGCGCCCCCACGCGGGCCGCCCTAGCCAAAAACATTCAGTACTTC | CAPTRAALAKNIQYF
TRBJ2-7 | once | . | TRBV18 | TGTGCCAGCTCAGATAGGCTAGCAGATTACGAGCAGTACTTC | CASSDRLADYEQYF
TRBJ1-4 | few | . | TRBV6-5 | TGTGCCAGCTGGGCGGCCGAACTGTTTTTT | CASWAAELFF
TRBJ2-1 | . | . | TRBV21-1 | TGTGCCAGCCGGGACCTCCACAATGAGCAGTTCTTC | CASRDLHNEQFF
TRBJ2-5 | . | . | TRBV7-2 | TGTGCCAGCAGCCCCGATGCGGGGCCAGAGACCCAGTACTTC | CASSPDAGPETQYF
TRBJ1-2 | . | . | TRBV7-2 | TGTGCCAGCAGCTTAGGAGGGTGGGGAGGGAAAGGCTACACCTTC | CASSLGGWGGKGYTF
TRBJ2-1 | . | TRBD2 | TRBV5-1 | TGCGCCAGCAGCTTGGGTGGGACTAGCGGGCCGAATGAGCAGTTCTTC | CASSLGGTSGPNEQFF